This entry lists 31 T cell receptor beta chains sequenced from one sample in a study of T cell repertoires in cytomegalovirus infection. TCRdb reanalysed the reads using MiXCR and keeps one entry per CDR3 protein. In the table there are approximately 700,000 distinct CDR3 sequences, less than 40% of which are singletons. The sample comprised PBMCs. The receptors shown here come from a human donor in good health (CMV status not recorded). Some clones in this sample may be carry-over from other donors' samples.

This rearrangement joins TRBV4-1 to TRBJ1-1; weak D call: TRBD1 (5 bases). In germline, CDR1 is MGHRA, CDR2 YSYEKL. This CDR3 comprises 15 residues. Trimming removed 4 bases from V and 4 bases from J, with 16 bases in between. CDR3 coding DNA: TGCGCCAGCAGCCCCCATGGGGGGTTAGCCACTGAAGCTTTCTTT. Its protein is CASSPHGGLATEAFF.

The V gene is TRBV28, the J gene TRBJ1-2; TRBD1 matches 8 bases. CDR3 length equals 13 residues. In germline, CDR1 is MDHEN, CDR2 SYDVKM. The V segment lost 7 bases and the J segment 8 bases; nucleotides outside the gene matches: 9. The CDR3 nucleotides read TGTGCCAGCACCCCGACAGGGGCGGGCGGCTACACCTTC. Encoded protein: CASTPTGAGGYTF.

V and J are TRBV6-2 or TRBV6-3 and TRBJ2-4; 8 bases map to TRBD1. The CDR3 sequence is 15 residues long. Looked up from germline, CDR1 is MNHEY and CDR2 is SVGEGT. The trim removed 2 bases at V and 6 bases at J, leaving 6 bases unmatched. CDR3 protein: CASSYTLGTGNIQYF. As DNA, the CDR3 is TGTGCCAGCAGTTACACACTCGGGACAGGAAACATTCAGTACTTC.

V and J are TRBV6-1 and TRBJ1-2, with D possibly matching TRBD1 (5 bases). Germline-derived CDR1 and CDR2 are MNHNS and SASEGT. This CDR3 contains 15 residues. The V and J ends lost 4 bases and 5 bases respectively, with 17 bases between them. CDR3: CASSVGSGNGYGYTF. Here the CDR3 DNA reads TGTGCCAGCAGTGTGGGTTCAGGGAACGGGTATGGCTACACCTTC.

V usage is TRBV18 and J usage is TRBJ1-1; the D gene is possibly TRBD1 (5 bases). This CDR3 contains 16 residues. Trimming removed 4 bases from V and 3 bases from J, with 18 bases in between. CDR1 is KGHSH, CDR2 LQKENI, per germline. CDR3 in amino acids: CASSHGTGLRYTEAFF. The CDR3 DNA follows: TGTGCCAGCTCACACGGGACCGGGTTACGATACACTGAAGCTTTCTTT.

The J gene is TRBJ1-1, the V gene TRBV15; D uncertain. The germline V and J ends were trimmed by 0 bases and 4 bases, with 15 bases remaining between them. Germline V gene lookup returns CDR1 LNHNV and CDR2 YYDKDF (reference sequence). The CDR3 extends over 16 amino acids. The CDR3 region is CATSRDYEGVTTEAFF. CDR3 in DNA: TGTGCCACCAGCAGAGATTATGAGGGAGTTACCACTGAAGCTTTCTTT.

This chain links TRBV19 with TRBJ2-5; the D gene is possibly TRBD1 (5 bases). CDR3 size: 14 residues. Germline V gives CDR1 LNHDA, CDR2 SQIVND (reference sequence). Trimming shortened V by 3 bases and J by 0 bases, and 8 bases separated the two germline ends. Written as DNA, the CDR3 is TGTGCCAGTAGTATGGCCAGGGACCAAGAGACCCAGTACTTC. Amino acid sequence: CASSMARDQETQYF.

The V call is TRBV20-1, the J call TRBJ1-2; maybe TRBD1 (6 bases). V lost 0 bases, J lost 8 bases, and 16 bases lay in between. In germline, CDR1 is DFQATT, CDR2 SNEGSKA (reference sequence). The CDR3 sequence is 14 residues long. CDR3 sequence reads: CSAREWQGPAGYTF. CDR3 DNA: TGCAGTGCTAGAGAGTGGCAGGGGCCCGCGGGCTACACCTTC.

The chain has TRBV20-1 and TRBJ1-6, with D possibly being TRBD1 (6 bases). Germline V gene sequence: CDR1 DFQATT, CDR2 SNEGSKA (reference sequence). V lost 0 bases and J 3 bases, leaving 12 bases between the germline ends. This CDR3 has 16 amino acids. The CDR3 spells CSARDPGQIYNSPLHF. For the CDR3, the DNA is TGCAGTGCTAGAGATCCCGGACAGATCTATAATTCACCCCTCCACTTT.

The chain recombines TRBV11-1 with TRBJ2-5; 10 bases map to TRBD2. The CDR3 has 14 amino acids. Looked up from germline, CDR1 is SGHAT and CDR2 is FQDESV (reference sequence). J gave up 5 bases and V 3 bases, and 3 bases lay outside the gene matches. The CDR3 DNA is TGTGCCAGCAGCTTCAGCGGGAGGGCCGAGACCCAGTACTTC. This gives the protein CASSFSGRAETQYF.

This rearrangement joins TRBV12-3 or TRBV12-4 to TRBJ2-5; perhaps TRBD1 as D (6 bases). V was cut by 1 base and J by 5 bases, with 11 bases left in between. The CDR3 has 14 residues. CDR3 nucleotide sequence: TGTGCCAGCAGTTTAGACTCGAGGGGGGAGACCCAGTACTTC. Its protein product is CASSLDSRGETQYF.

The chain employs TRBV12-3 or TRBV12-4 and TRBJ1-6, with a weak D call TRBD1 (6 bases). This CDR3 spans 12 amino acids. V dropped 7 bases and J dropped 5 bases, with 6 bases sitting between them. CDR3 DNA sequence: TGTGCCAGCACAGGGGATAATTCACCCCTCCACTTT. This sequence encodes CASTGDNSPLHF.

This chain uses TRBV7-2 with TRBJ1-1, with D unclear. This CDR3 has 15 amino acids. Germline assignment: CDR1 SGHTA and CDR2 FQGNSA. Trimming stripped 1 base from V and 0 bases from J, with 9 bases between. Here the CDR3 reads CASSLGRNMNTEAFF. For the CDR3, the DNA is TGTGCCAGCAGCTTAGGACGGAACATGAACACTGAAGCTTTCTTT.

This clonotype was counted a few times. The chain employs TRBV5-1 and TRBJ2-6; 8 nucleotides agree with TRBD2. V lost 4 bases and J lost 1; bases outside the gene matches: 4. Germline V CDR1 and CDR2: SGHRS, YFSETQ. CDR3 length: 16 residues. Written as DNA, the CDR3 is TGCGCCAGCAGCCCGGGAGGGGTATCTGGGGCCAACGTCCTGACTTTC. Its protein is CASSPGGVSGANVLTF.

This clonotype has more than one count but fewer than ten. The chain carries TRBV5-6 and TRBJ1-3; D may be TRBD1 (5 bases). Trimming took 0 bases from V and 4 from J, leaving 11 bases between them. Germline V gene lookup returns CDR1 SGHDT and CDR2 YYEEEE. This CDR3 is built from 15 residues. The CDR3 region is CASSLGQGDGNTIYF. The CDR3 DNA follows: TGTGCCAGCAGCTTGGGGCAGGGAGACGGAAACACCATATATTTT. The variable domain in full, completed from reference TRBV5-6 and TRBJ1-3, reads DAGVTQSPTHLIKTRGQQVTLRCSPKSGHDTVSWYQQALGQGPQFIFQYYEEEERQRGNFPDRFSGHQFPNYSSELNVNALLLGDSALYLCASSLGQGDGNTIYFGEGSWLTVV.

As for this clonotype: The final CDR3 position lacks the conserved phenylalanine or tryptophan, pointing to a likely read error. V gene TRBV7-6 combines with J gene TRBJ2-2; TRBD2 matches 9 bases. The germline V gene encodes CDR1 SGHVS and CDR2 FNYEAQ. The CDR3 is 15 residues long. The CDR3 region is CSSSLQTSGPGQLFL. The CDR3 nucleotides read TGTTCCAGCAGCTTACAGACTAGCGGCCCCGGGCAGCTGTTTTTG.

V is TRBV6-6 and J is TRBJ1-5, with D hard to call. Per the germline V gene, CDR1 is MNHNY and CDR2 is SVGAGI (reference sequence). This CDR3 is built from 13 residues. The ends were cut back, 0 bases at V and 6 bases at J, with 6 bases in the middle. The CDR3 DNA sequence: TGTGCCAGCAGTTACTCGTCCCCTCAGCCCCAGCATTTT. It yields the protein CASSYSSPQPQHF.

A few counts support this clonotype. The chain is built from TRBV19 and TRBJ2-7; maybe TRBD2 (5 bases). V was trimmed by 10 bases and J by 2 bases, leaving 12 bases between them. Germline lookup yields CDR1 LNHDA and CDR2 SQIVND (reference sequence). There are 12 residues in the CDR3. DNA of the CDR3: TGTGCCACCATGGACTGGGCCTACGAGCAGTACTTC. This encodes CATMDWAYEQYF.

Regarding this clonotype: A junction boundary mismatches the germline segment, possibly from a read error. This rearrangement joins TRBV12-3 or TRBV12-4 to TRBJ2-3; 8 positions match TRBD1. The CDR3 length is 17 residues. For the CDR3, the DNA is TGTGCCAGCAGTTTTTCTCGGACAGGGAGAAAGACAGATACGCATTATTTT. It encodes CASSFSRTGRKTDTHYF.

The gene calls are TRBV12-3 or TRBV12-4 and TRBJ2-2, with 8 positions matching TRBD1. This CDR3 comprises 12 residues. V gave up 10 bases and J gave up 6 bases; unmatched junction bases: 4. The CDR3 is CAIQQGAGELFF. The CDR3 coding sequence is TGTGCCATCCAACAGGGGGCCGGGGAGCTGTTTTTT.

This chain joins TRBV11-1 and TRBJ1-4; perhaps TRBD1 as D (5 bases). Trimming stripped 3 bases from V and 7 bases from J, with 15 bases between. There are 15 residues in the CDR3. Germline values: CDR1 SGHAT, CDR2 FQDESV (reference sequence). This CDR3 reads CASSFGGVGGEKLFF. DNA of the CDR3: TGTGCCAGCAGCTTCGGGGGTGTCGGTGGTGAAAAACTGTTTTTT.

This clonotype has a count of ten or more. The chain has TRBV7-2 and TRBJ2-1; 8 bases match TRBD2. Losses at the gene ends were 0 bases for V and 4 bases for J; bases not matched to a gene: 5. Germline V gives CDR1 SGHTA, CDR2 FQGNSA. The CDR3 runs 16 residues. This CDR3 reads CASSLALRGGYNEQFF. In DNA form, the CDR3 reads TGTGCCAGCAGCTTAGCCCTACGGGGGGGTTACAATGAGCAGTTCTTC.

The chain links TRBV27 to TRBJ2-3, with TRBD2 matching over 9 bases. This CDR3 is built from 16 residues. Unmatched junction bases numbered 12, after V lost 11 bases and J lost 0 bases. CDR1 is MNHEY, CDR2 SMNVEV, per germline (reference sequence). The DNA of the CDR3 is TGTGCCTCCCGCTCCGCTAGCGGGATTAGCACAGATACGCAGTATTTT. It specifies CASRSASGISTDTQYF.

This clonotype was seen many times. This sequence joins TRBV7-2 and TRBJ2-5; TRBD2 agrees at 14 bases. The germline V gene encodes CDR1 SGHTA and CDR2 FQGNSA. The CDR3 sequence is 17 residues long. After removal of 1 base from V and 3 bases from J, the junction contained 4 bases not matched to a gene. The CDR3 loop is CASSLGTSGGLKETQYF. DNA for the CDR3: TGTGCCAGCAGCTTAGGGACTAGCGGGGGGCTAAAAGAGACCCAGTACTTC.

The V and J genes are TRBV2 and TRBJ2-2; the match to TRBD1 covers 7 bases. Germline V lookup: CDR1 SNHLY, CDR2 FYNNEI. The CDR3 loop spans 17 amino acids. With 4 bases clipped from V and 0 bases from J, the junction kept 8 bases outside the gene matches. The CDR3 reads CASSADRDRPNTGELFF. The CDR3 DNA reads as TGTGCCAGCAGTGCAGACCGGGACAGACCGAACACCGGGGAGCTGTTTTTT.

This chain connects TRBV7-9 to TRBJ1-6, with TRBD1 matching over 7 bases. This CDR3 has 14 amino acids. The V segment lost 6 bases and the J segment 8 bases; nucleotides outside the gene matches: 7. The germline V gene encodes CDR1 SEHNR and CDR2 FQNEAQ (reference sequence). CDR3 coding DNA: TGTGCCAGCAGTTACACAGGGGAGGATTCACCCCTCCACTTT. This sequence encodes CASSYTGEDSPLHF.

A few counts support this clonotype. A read error may produce the germline difference seen at one junction end. The rearrangement uses TRBV5-3 and TRBJ2-5; TRBD2 might be the D (6 bases). TRBV5-3 is assigned to the ORF class and has an uncertain function. CDR3 size: 13 residues. CDR3 protein: CASSLGGVETQYF. As DNA, the CDR3 is TGTGCCAGCAGCTTGGGAGGTGTGGAGACCCAGTACTTC.

This clonotype was seen a few times. The gene calls are TRBV10-3 and TRBJ2-7, with D perhaps TRBD2 (6 bases). Germline V CDR1 and CDR2: ENHRY, SYGVKD. This CDR3 has 14 residues. V was cut by 9 bases and J by 1 base, with 16 bases left in between. CDR3 bases: TGTGCCATTGTGGCGGGACTTAATTCCTACGAGCAGTACTTC. It is translated as CAIVAGLNSYEQYF.

This clonotype has just one count. The chain joins TRBV27 to TRBJ1-5; no firm D call. V was pared by 8 bases and J by 6 bases, with 8 bases between. The CDR3 length is 11 residues. Germline CDR1 MNHEY, CDR2 SMNVEV (reference sequence). CDR3 sequence reads: CASPRGQPQHF. The CDR3, as DNA: TGTGCCAGCCCCCGCGGTCAGCCCCAGCATTTT.

The gene calls are TRBV6-5 and TRBJ1-2; TRBD1 is a possible D gene (5 bases). Germline V lookup: CDR1 MNHEY, CDR2 SVGAGI. The length of the CDR3 is 15 residues. V gave up 6 bases and J gave up 4 bases, with 18 bases separating them. CDR3 nucleotide sequence: TGTGCCAGCAGCTCTGATGGGGACCCGGGCTATGGCTACACCTTC. It specifies CASSSDGDPGYGYTF.

J is TRBJ1-1 and V is TRBV20-1; 7 bases line up with TRBD1. V lost 5 bases and J lost 11; bases outside the gene matches: 14. Germline V gives CDR1 DFQATT, CDR2 SNEGSKA (reference sequence). The CDR3 runs 13 residues. The CDR3 sequence is CSAVGTEALGAFF. The CDR3 DNA follows: TGCAGTGCTGTCGGGACAGAGGCCTTAGGGGCTTTCTTT.